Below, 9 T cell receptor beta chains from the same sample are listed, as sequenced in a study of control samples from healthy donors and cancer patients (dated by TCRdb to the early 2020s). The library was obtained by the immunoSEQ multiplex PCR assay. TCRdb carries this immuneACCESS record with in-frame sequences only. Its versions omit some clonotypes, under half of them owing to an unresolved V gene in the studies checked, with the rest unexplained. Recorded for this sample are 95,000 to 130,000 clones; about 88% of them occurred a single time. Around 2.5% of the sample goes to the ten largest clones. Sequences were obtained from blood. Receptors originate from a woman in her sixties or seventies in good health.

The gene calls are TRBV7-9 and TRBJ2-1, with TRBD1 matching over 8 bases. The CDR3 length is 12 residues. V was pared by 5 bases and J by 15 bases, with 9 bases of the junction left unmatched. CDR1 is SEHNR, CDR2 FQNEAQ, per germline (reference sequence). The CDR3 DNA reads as TGTGCCAGCAGCACGTACAGGGGGATATGGTTCTTC. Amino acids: CASSTYRGIWFF.

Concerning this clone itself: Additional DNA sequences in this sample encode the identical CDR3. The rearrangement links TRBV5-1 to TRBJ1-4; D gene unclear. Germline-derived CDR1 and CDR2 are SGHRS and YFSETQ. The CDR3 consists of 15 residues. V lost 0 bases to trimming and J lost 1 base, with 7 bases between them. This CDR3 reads CASSLERGTNEKLFF. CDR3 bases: TGCGCCAGCAGCTTGGAGCGGGGAACTAATGAAAAACTGTTTTTT.

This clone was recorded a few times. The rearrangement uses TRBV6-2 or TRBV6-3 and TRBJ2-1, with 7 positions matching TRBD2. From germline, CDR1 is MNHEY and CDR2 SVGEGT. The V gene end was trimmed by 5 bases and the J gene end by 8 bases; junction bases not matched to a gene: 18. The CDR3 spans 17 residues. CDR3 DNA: TGTGCCAGCAGTAGAGCCGGGACTACCCCAGAGAAGGATGAGCAGTTCTTC. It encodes CASSRAGTTPEKDEQFF.

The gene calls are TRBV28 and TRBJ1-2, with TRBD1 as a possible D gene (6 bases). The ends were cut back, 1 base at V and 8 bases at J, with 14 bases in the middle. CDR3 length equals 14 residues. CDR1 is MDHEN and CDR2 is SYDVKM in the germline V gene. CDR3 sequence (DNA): TGTGCCAGCAGTTTATACCAGGGGTTGGGGGGCTACACCTTC. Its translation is CASSLYQGLGGYTF.

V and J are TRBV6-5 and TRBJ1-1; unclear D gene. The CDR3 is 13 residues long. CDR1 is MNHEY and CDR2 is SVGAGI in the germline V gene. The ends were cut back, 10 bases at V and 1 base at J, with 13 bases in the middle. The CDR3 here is CATTTGRNTEAFF. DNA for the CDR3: TGTGCCACTACGACCGGGAGGAACACTGAAGCTTTCTTT.

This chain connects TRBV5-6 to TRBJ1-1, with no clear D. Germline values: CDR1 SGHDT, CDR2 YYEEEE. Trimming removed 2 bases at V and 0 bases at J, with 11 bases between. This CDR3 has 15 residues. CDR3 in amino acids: CASSFEGPMNTEAFF. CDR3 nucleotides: TGTGCCAGCAGCTTTGAGGGCCCCATGAACACTGAAGCTTTCTTT.

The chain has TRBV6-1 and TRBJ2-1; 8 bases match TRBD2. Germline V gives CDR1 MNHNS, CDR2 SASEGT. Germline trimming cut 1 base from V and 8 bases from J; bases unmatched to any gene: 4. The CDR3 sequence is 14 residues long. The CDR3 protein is CASSEGPGRDEQFF. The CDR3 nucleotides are TGTGCCAGCAGTGAAGGCCCCGGGAGGGATGAGCAGTTCTTC.

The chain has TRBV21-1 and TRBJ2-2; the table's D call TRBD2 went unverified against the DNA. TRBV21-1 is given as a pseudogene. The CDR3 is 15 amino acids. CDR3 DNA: TGTGCCAGCAGCTGGATGGGGGGAGGAACCGGGGAGCTGTTTTTT. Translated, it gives CASSWMGGGTGELFF.

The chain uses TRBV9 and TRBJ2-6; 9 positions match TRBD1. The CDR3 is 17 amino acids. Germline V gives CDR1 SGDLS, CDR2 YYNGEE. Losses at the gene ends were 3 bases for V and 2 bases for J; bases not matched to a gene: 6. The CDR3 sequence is CASSAGTGYPGANVLTF. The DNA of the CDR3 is TGTGCCAGCAGCGCCGGGACAGGGTACCCTGGGGCCAACGTCCTGACTTTC.